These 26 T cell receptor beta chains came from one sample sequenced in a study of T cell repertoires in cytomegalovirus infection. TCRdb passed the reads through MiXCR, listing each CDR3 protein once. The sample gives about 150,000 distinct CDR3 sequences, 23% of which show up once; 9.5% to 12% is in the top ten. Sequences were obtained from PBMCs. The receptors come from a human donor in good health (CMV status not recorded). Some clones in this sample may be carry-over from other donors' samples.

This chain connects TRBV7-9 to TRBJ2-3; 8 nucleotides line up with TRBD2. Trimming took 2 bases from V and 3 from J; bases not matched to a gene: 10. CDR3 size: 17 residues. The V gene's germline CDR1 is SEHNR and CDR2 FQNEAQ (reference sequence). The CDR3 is CASSLSAGEPPTDTQYF. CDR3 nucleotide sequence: TGTGCCAGCAGCTTATCAGCGGGAGAGCCGCCGACAGATACGCAGTATTTT.

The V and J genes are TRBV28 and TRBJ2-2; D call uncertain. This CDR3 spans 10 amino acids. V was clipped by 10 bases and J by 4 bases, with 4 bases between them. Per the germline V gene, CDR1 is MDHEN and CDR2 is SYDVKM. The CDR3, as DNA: TGTGCCATTTCCACCGGGGAGCTGTTTTTT. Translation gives CAISTGELFF.

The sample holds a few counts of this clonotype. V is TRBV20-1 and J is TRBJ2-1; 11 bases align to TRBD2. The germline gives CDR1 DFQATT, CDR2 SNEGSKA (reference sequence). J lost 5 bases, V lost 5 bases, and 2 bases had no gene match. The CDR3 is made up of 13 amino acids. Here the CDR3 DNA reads TGCAGTGCTCATAGCGGGGGGGACAATGAGCAGTTCTTC. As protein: CSAHSGGDNEQFF.

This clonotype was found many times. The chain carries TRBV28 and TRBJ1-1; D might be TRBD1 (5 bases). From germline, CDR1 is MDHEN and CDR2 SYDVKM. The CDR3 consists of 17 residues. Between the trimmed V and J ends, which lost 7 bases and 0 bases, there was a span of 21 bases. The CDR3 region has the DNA TGTGCCAGCATTAGCTCGGGGGGGTTGGCCATGAACACTGAAGCTTTCTTT. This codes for CASISSGGLAMNTEAFF.

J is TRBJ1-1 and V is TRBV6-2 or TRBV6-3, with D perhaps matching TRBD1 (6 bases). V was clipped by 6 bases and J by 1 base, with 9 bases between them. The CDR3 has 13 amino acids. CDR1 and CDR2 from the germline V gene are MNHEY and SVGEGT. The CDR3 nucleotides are TGTGCCAGCAGGCCGACAGGGAACACTGAAGCTTTCTTT. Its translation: CASRPTGNTEAFF.

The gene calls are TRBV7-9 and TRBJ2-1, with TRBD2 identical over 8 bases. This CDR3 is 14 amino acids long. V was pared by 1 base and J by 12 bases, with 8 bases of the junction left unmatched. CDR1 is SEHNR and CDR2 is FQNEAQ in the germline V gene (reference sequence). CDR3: CASSLEVAGHGQFF. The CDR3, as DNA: TGTGCCAGCAGCTTAGAGGTAGCGGGACACGGGCAGTTCTTC.

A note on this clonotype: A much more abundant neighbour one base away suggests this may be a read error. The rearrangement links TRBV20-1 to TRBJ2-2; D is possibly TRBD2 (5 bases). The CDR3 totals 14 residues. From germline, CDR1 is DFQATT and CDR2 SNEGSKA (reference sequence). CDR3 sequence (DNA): TGCAGTGCTAGAGATCAACGGGCAGTCGGGGAGCTGATTTTT. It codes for CSARDQRAVGELIF.

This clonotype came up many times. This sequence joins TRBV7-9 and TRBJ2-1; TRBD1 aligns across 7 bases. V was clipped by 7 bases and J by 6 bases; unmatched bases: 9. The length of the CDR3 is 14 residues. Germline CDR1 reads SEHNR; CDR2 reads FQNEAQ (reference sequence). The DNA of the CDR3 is TGTGCCAGCAACTCCTTAGACAGGGTCAATGAGCAGTTCTTC. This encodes CASNSLDRVNEQFF.

In DNA form, the CDR3 reads TGTGCCAGCAGCCCCCAACAGGGGGTACGCTCACCCCTCCACTTT. The encoded protein is CASSPQQGVRSPLHF. The chain is built from TRBV7-2 and TRBJ1-6; 8 nucleotides line up with TRBD1. Germline-derived CDR1 and CDR2 are SGHTA and FQGNSA. The J segment lost 10 bases and the V segment lost 5 bases, leaving 10 bases of the junction unmatched. The CDR3 sequence is 15 residues long.

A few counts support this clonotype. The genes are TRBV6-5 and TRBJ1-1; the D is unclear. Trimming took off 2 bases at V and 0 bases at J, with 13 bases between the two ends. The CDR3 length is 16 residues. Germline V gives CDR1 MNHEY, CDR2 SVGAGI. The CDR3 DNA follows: TGTGCCAGCAGTTACAGGCTAAGCGGCATGAACACTGAAGCTTTCTTT. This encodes CASSYRLSGMNTEAFF.

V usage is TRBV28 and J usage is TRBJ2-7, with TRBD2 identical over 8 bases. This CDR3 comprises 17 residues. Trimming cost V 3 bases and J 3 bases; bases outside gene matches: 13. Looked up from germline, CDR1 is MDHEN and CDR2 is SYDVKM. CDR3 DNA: TGTGCCAGCAGTTTCGCCCTCGGGGGGGCAAGTAACTACGAGCAGTACTTC. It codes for CASSFALGGASNYEQYF.

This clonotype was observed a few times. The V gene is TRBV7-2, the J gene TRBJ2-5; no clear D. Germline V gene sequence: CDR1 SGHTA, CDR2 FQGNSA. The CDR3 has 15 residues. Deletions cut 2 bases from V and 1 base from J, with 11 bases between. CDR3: CASSLSSRPQETQYF. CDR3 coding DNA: TGTGCCAGCAGCTTATCGAGTAGGCCCCAAGAGACCCAGTACTTC.

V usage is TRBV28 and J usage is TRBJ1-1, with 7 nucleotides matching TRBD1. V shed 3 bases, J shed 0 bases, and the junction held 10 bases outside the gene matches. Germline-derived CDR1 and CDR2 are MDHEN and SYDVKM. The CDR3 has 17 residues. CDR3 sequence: CASSFSRQGRMNTEAFF. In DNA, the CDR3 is TGTGCCAGCAGTTTCTCCCGACAGGGAAGGATGAACACTGAAGCTTTCTTT.

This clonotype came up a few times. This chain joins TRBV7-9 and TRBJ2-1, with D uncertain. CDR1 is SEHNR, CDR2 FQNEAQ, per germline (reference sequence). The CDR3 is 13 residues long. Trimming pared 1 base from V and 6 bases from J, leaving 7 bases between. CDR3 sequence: CASSLGQANEQFF. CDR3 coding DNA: TGTGCCAGCAGCTTAGGTCAGGCCAATGAGCAGTTCTTC.

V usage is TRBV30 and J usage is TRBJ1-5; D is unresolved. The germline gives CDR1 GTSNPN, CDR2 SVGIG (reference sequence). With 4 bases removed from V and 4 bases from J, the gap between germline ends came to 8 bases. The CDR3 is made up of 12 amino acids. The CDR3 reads CAWKTGNQPQHF. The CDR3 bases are TGTGCCTGGAAGACCGGGAATCAGCCCCAGCATTTT.

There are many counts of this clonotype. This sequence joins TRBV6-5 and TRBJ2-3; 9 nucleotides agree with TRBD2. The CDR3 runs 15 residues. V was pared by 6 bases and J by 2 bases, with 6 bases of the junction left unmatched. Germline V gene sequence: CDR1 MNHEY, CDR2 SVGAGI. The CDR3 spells CASRAGGGYTDTQYF. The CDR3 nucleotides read TGTGCCAGCAGGGCGGGAGGGGGGTACACAGATACGCAGTATTTT.

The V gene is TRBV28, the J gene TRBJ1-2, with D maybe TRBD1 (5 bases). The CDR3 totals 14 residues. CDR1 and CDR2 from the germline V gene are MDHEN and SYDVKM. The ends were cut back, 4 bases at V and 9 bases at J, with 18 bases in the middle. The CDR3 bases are TGTGCCAGCAGTTCCCCCGGGACGGAGGCTCGCTACACCTTC. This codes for CASSSPGTEARYTF.

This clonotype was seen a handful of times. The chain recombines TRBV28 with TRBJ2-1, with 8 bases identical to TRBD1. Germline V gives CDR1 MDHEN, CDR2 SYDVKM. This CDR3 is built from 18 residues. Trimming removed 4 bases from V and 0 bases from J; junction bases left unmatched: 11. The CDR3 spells CASSSTTTGVGSYNEQFF. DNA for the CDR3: TGTGCCAGCAGTTCCACCACGACAGGGGTAGGCTCCTACAATGAGCAGTTCTTC.

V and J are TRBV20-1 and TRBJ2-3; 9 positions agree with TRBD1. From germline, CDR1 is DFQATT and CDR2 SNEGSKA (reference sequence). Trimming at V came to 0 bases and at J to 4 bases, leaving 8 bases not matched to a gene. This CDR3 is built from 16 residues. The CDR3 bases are TGCAGTGCTAGAGATCGTCGGACAGGGGTCCCAGATACGCAGTATTTT. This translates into CSARDRRTGVPDTQYF.

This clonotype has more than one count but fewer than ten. The CDR3 sequence: CASSLGLTGEKLFF. In DNA form, the CDR3 reads TGTGCCAGCAGTTTGGGATTGACAGGAGAAAAACTGTTTTTT. The chain joins TRBV12-3 or TRBV12-4 to TRBJ1-4; tentative D call: TRBD1 (6 bases). CDR3 length: 14 residues. The V end was cut by 3 bases, the J end by 8 bases, with 13 bases between.

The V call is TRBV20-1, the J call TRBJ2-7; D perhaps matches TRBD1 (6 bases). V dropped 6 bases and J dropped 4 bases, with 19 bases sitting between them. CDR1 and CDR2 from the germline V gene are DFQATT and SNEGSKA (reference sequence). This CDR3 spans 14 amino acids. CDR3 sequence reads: CSALAPGHPYEQYF. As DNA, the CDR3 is TGCAGTGCCCTAGCCCCGGGACATCCTTACGAGCAGTACTTC.

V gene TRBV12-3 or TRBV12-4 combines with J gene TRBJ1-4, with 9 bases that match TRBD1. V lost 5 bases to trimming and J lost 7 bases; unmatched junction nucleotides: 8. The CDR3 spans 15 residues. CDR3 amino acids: CASSQSGTGTEKLFF. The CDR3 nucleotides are TGTGCCAGCAGTCAATCCGGGACAGGGACTGAAAAACTGTTTTTT.

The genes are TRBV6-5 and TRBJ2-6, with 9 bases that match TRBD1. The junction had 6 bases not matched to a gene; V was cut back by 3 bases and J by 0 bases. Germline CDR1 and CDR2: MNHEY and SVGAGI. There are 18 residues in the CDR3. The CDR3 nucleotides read TGTGCCAGCAGTTATCTTGGGACAGGGCTCTCTGGGGCCAACGTCCTGACTTTC. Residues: CASSYLGTGLSGANVLTF.

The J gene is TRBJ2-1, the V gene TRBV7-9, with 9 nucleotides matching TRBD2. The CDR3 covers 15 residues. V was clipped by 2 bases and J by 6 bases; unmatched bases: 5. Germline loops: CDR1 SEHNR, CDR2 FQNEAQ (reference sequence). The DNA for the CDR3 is TGTGCCAGCAGCTTAACTGGACTAGCGTTCAATGAGCAGTTCTTC. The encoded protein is CASSLTGLAFNEQFF.

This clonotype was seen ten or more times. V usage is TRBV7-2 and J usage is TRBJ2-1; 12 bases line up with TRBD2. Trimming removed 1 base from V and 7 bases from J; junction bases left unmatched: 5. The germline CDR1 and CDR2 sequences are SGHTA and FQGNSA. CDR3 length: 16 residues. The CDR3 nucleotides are TGTGCCAGCAGCTTAGGCTCTAGCGGGAGGGTGAATGAGCAGTTCTTC. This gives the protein CASSLGSSGRVNEQFF.

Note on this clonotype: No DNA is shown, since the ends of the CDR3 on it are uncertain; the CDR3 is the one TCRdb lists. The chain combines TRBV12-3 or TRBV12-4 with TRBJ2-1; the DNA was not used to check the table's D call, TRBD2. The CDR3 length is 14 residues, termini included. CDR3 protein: CASRVGPGVNEQFF.